The 11 T cell receptor beta chains given below trace back to one sample, sequenced in a study of T cells in Graves' hyperthyroidism and ophthalmopathy. RNA transcripts gave rise to amplified TCR beta CDR3 regions. The TCR CDR3 first-round RT-PCR relied on the HTBI primer set. TCRdb reanalysed the multiplex PCR reads using MiXCR and keeps one entry per CDR3 protein. The sample shows about 760,000 distinct CDR3 sequences, about 35% of them seen only once. Sample: blood. These receptors were collected from a woman aged 40 to 50 with Graves' hyperthyroidism.

The table lists this clonotype with a few counts. The chain uses TRBV7-2 and TRBJ2-7, with 8 bases identical to TRBD1. Germline CDR1 is SGHTA and CDR2 is FQGNSA. This CDR3 comprises 13 residues. Germline trimming cut 1 base from V and 10 bases from J; bases unmatched to any gene: 6. The CDR3 is CASSLGRGLYQYF. CDR3 sequence (DNA): TGTGCCAGCAGCTTAGGCAGGGGGCTTTATCAGTACTTC.

Comment on this clonotype: One end of the junction does not line up with germline, which may come from a read error. The rearrangement joins TRBV6-1 to TRBJ2-7; 9 bases are a match to TRBD1. The germline V gene encodes CDR1 MNHNS and CDR2 SASEGT. The CDR3 is made up of 15 amino acids. CDR3 residues: CASSQVTGGSYAQYF. The CDR3 nucleotides are TGTGCCAGCAGCCAAGTTACAGGGGGCTCCTACGCGCAGTACTTC.

This chain uses TRBV5-1 with TRBJ2-5; 8 positions match TRBD2. CDR1 SGHRS and CDR2 YFSETQ come from the germline V gene. CDR3 length: 17 amino acids. The trim removed 4 bases at V and 4 bases at J, leaving 15 bases unmatched. CDR3 sequence: CASSQDLGGGKGETQYF. The CDR3 DNA is TGCGCCAGCAGCCAAGATCTGGGCGGGGGGAAAGGAGAGACCCAGTACTTC.

V is TRBV6-5 and J is TRBJ1-4, with 7 positions matching TRBD1. This CDR3 has 16 residues. The ends lost 6 bases at V and 5 bases at J; junction bases unmatched: 12. CDR1 is MNHEY, CDR2 SVGAGI, per germline. The chain's CDR3 is CASRTWTGGENEKLFF. The CDR3 DNA reads TGTGCCAGCAGAACTTGGACAGGAGGGGAAAATGAAAAACTGTTTTTT.

The chain recombines TRBV11-2 with TRBJ2-7; maybe TRBD1 (5 bases). V lost 5 bases to trimming and J lost 7 bases, with 12 bases between them. Germline CDR1 reads SGHAT; CDR2 reads FQNNGV. This CDR3 region has 12 residues. The CDR3 DNA is TGTGCCAGCAGCCCCCAGGACAATGAGCAGTACTTC. This gives the protein CASSPQDNEQYF.

In this sample, this clonotype turned up many times. The chain recombines TRBV7-9 with TRBJ2-5, with 11 bases matching TRBD2. Germline CDR1 reads SEHNR; CDR2 reads FQNEAQ (reference sequence). V lost 5 bases and J lost 4; bases outside the gene matches: 3. The CDR3 spans 14 residues. CDR3 sequence (DNA): TGTGCCAGCAGCAAGGGACTAGCGGTAGAGACCCAGTACTTC. Its translation is CASSKGLAVETQYF.

The count of this clonotype is one. This chain connects TRBV7-2 to TRBJ2-7; 8 bases are shared with TRBD1. V trimming: 5 bases; J trimming: 4 bases; junction bases outside the gene matches: 10. The CDR3 has 15 residues. Looked up from germline, CDR1 is SGHTA and CDR2 is FQGNSA. Written as DNA, the CDR3 is TGTGCCAGCAGCCCCGCGACAGGGGAGCGGTACGAGCAGTACTTC. Amino acids: CASSPATGERYEQYF.

The count of this clonotype is one. One junction end disagrees with the germline gene, perhaps due to a read error. The chain carries TRBV7-8 and TRBJ1-6; weak D call: TRBD1 (5 bases). The CDR3 totals 15 residues. CDR1 and CDR2 from the germline V gene are SGHVS and FQNEAQ. In nucleotides, the CDR3 is TGCGCCAGCAGCCAAGGGGAGCTCTCGAATTCACCCCTCCACTTT. As protein: CASSQGELSNSPLHF.

This clonotype was seen a handful of times. The chain is built from TRBV7-2 and TRBJ2-5; D is undetermined. This CDR3 contains 13 residues. Per germline, CDR1 SGHTA and CDR2 FQGNSA. The germline V and J ends were trimmed by 1 base and 5 bases, with 8 bases remaining between them. The DNA of the CDR3 is TGTGCCAGCAGCTTAGATAGTAGGGAGACCCAGTACTTC. Amino acid sequence: CASSLDSRETQYF.

The rearrangement links TRBV2 to TRBJ2-1; 11 positions agree with TRBD1. Germline V gene sequence: CDR1 SNHLY, CDR2 FYNNEI. V lost 8 bases to trimming and J lost 8 bases; unmatched junction nucleotides: 5. The CDR3 length is 13 residues. This CDR3 is CASAGQGVHEQFF. In nucleotides, the CDR3 is TGTGCCAGCGCGGGACAGGGGGTGCATGAGCAGTTCTTC.

The chain links TRBV12-3 or TRBV12-4 to TRBJ1-2; no clear D. V was pared by 2 bases and J by 5 bases, with 12 bases between. The CDR3 runs 14 residues. Here the CDR3 DNA reads TGTGCCAGCAGTTTAAGGCCCGAGAGTTATGGCTACACCTTC. Translated, it gives CASSLRPESYGYTF.